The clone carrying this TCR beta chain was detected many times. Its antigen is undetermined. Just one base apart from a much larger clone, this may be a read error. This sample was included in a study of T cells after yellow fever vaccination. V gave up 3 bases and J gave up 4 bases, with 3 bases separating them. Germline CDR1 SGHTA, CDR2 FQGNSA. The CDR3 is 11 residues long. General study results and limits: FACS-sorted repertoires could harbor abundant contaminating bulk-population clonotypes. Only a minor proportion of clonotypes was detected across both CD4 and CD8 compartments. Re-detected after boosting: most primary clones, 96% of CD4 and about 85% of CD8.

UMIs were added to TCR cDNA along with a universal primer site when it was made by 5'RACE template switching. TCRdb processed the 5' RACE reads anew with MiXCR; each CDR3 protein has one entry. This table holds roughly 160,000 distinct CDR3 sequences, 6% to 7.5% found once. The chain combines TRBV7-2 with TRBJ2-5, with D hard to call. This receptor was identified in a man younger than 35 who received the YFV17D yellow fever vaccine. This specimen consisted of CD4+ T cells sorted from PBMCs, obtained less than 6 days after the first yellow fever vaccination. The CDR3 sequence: CASSFLETQYF. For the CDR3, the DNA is TGTGCCAGCAGCTTCCTAGAGACCCAGTACTTC.